This entry describes one T cell receptor beta chain. J was trimmed by 5 bases and V by 3 bases; bases with no gene match: 5. Germline CDR1 reads KGHSH; CDR2 reads LQKENI. This CDR3 is built from 16 residues. This entry comes from a study of blood T cell repertoires in COVID-19. Study-wide context: PBMCs, B-cell-depleted T cells, or T cells provided the cDNA or gDNA that made up the material.

The method was immunoSEQ multiplex PCR; TCRdb's version includes in-frame clones alone and lacks a portion of them. This table holds over 200,000 clones, around nine tenths found once. This clonotype was obtained from an older woman with acute or convalescent COVID-19. The chain has TRBV18 and TRBJ2-1; the match to TRBD2 covers 12 bases. Sequencing was carried out using peripheral blood. In DNA form, the CDR3 reads TGTGCCAGCTCACCTAGGACTAGCGGGACCCACAATGAGCAGTTCTTC. It yields the protein CASSPRTSGTHNEQFF.